The clone carrying this TCR beta chain was recorded at least ten times. This record belongs to a study of response to subunit inactivated influenza vaccine. TCRdb re-called the RT-PCR reads through MiXCR, storing one row per CDR3 protein. The sample has over 800,000 distinct CDR3 sequences; 21% are singletons. The germline gives CDR1 LGHNA, CDR2 YSLEER. The CDR3 sequence is 15 residues long. Unmatched junction bases numbered 2, after V lost 1 base and J lost 0 bases. This specimen consisted of PBMCs from blood, obtained 5 days after vaccination. The source of this sequence is a man aged 50 to 60 who received an inactivated influenza vaccine. This chain uses TRBV4-3 with TRBJ2-7; 8 bases agree with TRBD1. The CDR3 DNA reads TGCGCCAGCAGCCAAGGGACAGGGAGCTCCTACGAGCAGTACTTC. This codes for CASSQGTGSSYEQYF.